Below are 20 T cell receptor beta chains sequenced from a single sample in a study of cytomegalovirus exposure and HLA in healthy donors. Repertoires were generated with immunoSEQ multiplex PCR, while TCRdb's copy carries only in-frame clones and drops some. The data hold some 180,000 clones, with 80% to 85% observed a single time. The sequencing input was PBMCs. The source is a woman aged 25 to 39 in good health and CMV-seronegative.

The CDR3 sequence: CASSLVGGTGYNEQFF. CDR3 nucleotides: TGCGCCAGCAGCTTGGTAGGGGGCACGGGTTACAATGAGCAGTTCTTC. The rearrangement joins TRBV5-1 to TRBJ2-1, with 7 bases fitting TRBD1. J was trimmed by 4 bases and V by 0 bases; bases with no gene match: 7. The CDR3 extends over 16 amino acids. The germline CDR1 and CDR2 sequences are SGHRS and YFSETQ.

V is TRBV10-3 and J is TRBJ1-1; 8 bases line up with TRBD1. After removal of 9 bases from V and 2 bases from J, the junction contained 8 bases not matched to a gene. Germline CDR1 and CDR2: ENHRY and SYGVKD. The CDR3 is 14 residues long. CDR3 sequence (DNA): TGTGCCATAACCTCCAGGGGGCCAAACACTGAAGCTTTCTTT. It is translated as CAITSRGPNTEAFF.

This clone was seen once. Written as DNA, the CDR3 is TGTGCCAGCAGTTCGCTAGGTAGCGGGGGGGCCAAGACCCAGTACTTC. It translates to CASSSLGSGGAKTQYF. This chain connects TRBV6-5 to TRBJ2-5; 11 bases align to TRBD2. The J segment lost 6 bases and the V segment lost 4 bases, leaving 10 bases of the junction unmatched. The V gene's germline CDR1 is MNHEY and CDR2 SVGAGI. The CDR3 contains 16 residues.

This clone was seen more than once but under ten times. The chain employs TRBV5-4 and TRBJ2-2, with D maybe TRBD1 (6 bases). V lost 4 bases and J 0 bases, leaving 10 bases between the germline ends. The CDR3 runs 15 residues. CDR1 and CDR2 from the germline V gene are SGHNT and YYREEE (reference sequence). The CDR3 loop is CASSPTGTNTGELFF. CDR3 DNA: TGTGCCAGCAGCCCCACAGGGACGAACACCGGGGAGCTGTTTTTT.

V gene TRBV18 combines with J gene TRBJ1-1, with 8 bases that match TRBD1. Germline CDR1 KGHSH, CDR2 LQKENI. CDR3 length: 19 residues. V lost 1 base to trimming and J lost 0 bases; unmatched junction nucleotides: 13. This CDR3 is CASSPRHLGQGGVNTEAFF. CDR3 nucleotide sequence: TGTGCCAGCTCACCACGGCATCTAGGACAGGGAGGTGTGAACACTGAAGCTTTCTTT.

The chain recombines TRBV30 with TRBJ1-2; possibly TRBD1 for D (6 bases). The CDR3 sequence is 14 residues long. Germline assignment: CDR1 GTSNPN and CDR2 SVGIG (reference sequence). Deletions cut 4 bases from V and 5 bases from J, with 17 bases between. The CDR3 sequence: CAWIGQGHGYGYTF. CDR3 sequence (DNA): TGTGCCTGGATTGGCCAGGGACATGGGTATGGCTACACCTTC.

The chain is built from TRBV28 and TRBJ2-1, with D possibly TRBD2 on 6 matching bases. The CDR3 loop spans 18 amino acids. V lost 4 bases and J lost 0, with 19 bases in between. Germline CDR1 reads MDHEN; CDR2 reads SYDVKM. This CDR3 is CASSSLPTSPSSYNEQFF. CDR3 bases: TGTGCCAGCAGTTCCCTCCCGACTAGTCCCAGCTCCTACAATGAGCAGTTCTTC.

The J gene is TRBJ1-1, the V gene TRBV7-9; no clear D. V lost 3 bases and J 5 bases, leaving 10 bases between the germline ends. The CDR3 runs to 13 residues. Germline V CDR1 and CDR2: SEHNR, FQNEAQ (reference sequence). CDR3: CASSFGVETEAFF. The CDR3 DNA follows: TGTGCCAGCAGCTTCGGGGTTGAGACTGAAGCTTTCTTT.

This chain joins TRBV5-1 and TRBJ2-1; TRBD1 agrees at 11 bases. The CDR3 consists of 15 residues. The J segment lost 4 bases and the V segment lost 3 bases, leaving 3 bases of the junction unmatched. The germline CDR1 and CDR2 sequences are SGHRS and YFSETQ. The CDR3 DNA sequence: TGCGCCAGCAGCTCGGACAGGGGGCCGTACAATGAGCAGTTCTTC. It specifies CASSSDRGPYNEQFF. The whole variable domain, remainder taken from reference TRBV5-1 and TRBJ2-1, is KAGVTQTPRYLIKTRGQQVTLSCSPISGHRSVSWYQQTPGQGLQFLFEYFSETQRNKGNFPGRFSGRQFSNSRSEMNVSTLELGDSALYLCASSSDRGPYNEQFFGPGTRLTVL.

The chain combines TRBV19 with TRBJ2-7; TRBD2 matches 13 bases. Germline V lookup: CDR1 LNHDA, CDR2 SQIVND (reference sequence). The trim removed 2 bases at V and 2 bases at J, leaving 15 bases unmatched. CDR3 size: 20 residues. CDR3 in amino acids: CASSIRHRAGLAGRTYEQYF. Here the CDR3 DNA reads TGTGCCAGTAGTATAAGACATCGGGCGGGACTAGCGGGGAGAACCTACGAGCAGTACTTC.

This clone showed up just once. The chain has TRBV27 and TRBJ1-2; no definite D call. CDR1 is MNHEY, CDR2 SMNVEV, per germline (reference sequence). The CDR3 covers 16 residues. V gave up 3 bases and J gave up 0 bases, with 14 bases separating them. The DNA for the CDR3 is TGTGCCAGCAGTTTTAGGCTCCGAGGAGCTAACTATGGCTACACCTTC. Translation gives CASSFRLRGANYGYTF.

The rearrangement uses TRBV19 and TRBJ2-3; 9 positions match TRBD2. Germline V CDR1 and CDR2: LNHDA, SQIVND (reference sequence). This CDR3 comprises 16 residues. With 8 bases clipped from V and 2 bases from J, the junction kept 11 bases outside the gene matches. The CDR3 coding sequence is TGTGCCAGTCATGCCGGGACTAGCTGGGTCACAGATACGCAGTATTTT. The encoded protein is CASHAGTSWVTDTQYF. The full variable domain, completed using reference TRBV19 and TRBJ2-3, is DGGITQSPKYLFRKEGQNVTLSCEQNLNHDAMYWYRQDPGQGLRLIYYSQIVNDFQKGDIAEGYSVSREKKESFPLTVTSAQKNPTAFYLCASHAGTSWVTDTQYFGPGTRLTVL.

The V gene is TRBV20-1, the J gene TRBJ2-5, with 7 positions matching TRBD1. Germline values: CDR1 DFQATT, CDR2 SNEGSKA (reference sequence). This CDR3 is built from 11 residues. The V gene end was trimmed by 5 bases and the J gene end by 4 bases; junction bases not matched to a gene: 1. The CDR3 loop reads CSAYRGETQYF. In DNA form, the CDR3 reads TGCAGTGCTTACAGGGGAGAGACCCAGTACTTC.

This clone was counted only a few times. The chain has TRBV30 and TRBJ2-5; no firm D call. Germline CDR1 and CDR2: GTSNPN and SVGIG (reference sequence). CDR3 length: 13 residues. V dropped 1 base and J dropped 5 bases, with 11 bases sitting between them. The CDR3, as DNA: TGTGCCTGGAGTGGACCCGGGTTGGAGACCCAGTACTTC. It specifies CAWSGPGLETQYF.

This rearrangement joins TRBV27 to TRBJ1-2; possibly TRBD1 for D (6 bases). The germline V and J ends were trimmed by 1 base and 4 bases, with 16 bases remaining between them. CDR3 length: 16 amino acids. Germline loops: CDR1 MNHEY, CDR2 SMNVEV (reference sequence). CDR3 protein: CASSLFPGGGGYGYTF. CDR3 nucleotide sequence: TGTGCCAGCAGTTTATTCCCGGGAGGGGGAGGCTATGGCTACACCTTC.

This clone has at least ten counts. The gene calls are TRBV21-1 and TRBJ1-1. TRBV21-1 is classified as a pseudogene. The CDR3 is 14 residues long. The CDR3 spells CASSKSELNTEAFF. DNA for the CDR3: TGTGCCAGCAGCAAATCCGAGCTGAACACTGAAGCTTTCTTT.

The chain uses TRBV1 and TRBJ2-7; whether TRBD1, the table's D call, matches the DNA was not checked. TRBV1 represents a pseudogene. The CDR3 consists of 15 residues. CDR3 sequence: CTSSQETLISYEQYF. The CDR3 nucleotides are TGCACCAGCAGCCAAGAGACACTTATCTCCTACGAGCAGTACTTC.

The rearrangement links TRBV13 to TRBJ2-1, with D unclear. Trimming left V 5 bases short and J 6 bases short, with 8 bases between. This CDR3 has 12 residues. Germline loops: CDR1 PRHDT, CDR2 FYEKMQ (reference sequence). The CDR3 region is CASSPPLNEQFF. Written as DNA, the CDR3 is TGTGCCAGCAGCCCCCCCCTCAATGAGCAGTTCTTC.

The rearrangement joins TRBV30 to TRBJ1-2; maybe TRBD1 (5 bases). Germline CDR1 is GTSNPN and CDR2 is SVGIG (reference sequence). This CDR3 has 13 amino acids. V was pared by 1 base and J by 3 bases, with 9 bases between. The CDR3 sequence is CAWSAGDYYGYTF. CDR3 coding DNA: TGTGCCTGGAGTGCTGGGGACTACTATGGCTACACCTTC.

Here the CDR3 reads CASSRLQGGEKLFF. The CDR3 coding sequence is TGCGCCAGCAGCCGCCTACAGGGTGGTGAAAAACTGTTTTTT. The chain uses TRBV5-1 and TRBJ1-4; the D gene is possibly TRBD1 (6 bases). V was pared by 4 bases and J by 7 bases, with 14 bases between. The CDR3 spans 14 residues. Germline V gives CDR1 SGHRS, CDR2 YFSETQ.